Sequencing of this T cell receptor (beta chain) was carried out in a study of shared clonotypes between healthy human individuals. The CDR3 has 15 residues. Germline V CDR1 and CDR2: WSHSY, SAAADI. Unmatched junction bases numbered 8, after V lost 6 bases and J lost 4 bases. Only in-frame clones appear in the TCRdb table, and some are missing; sequencing was by immunoSEQ multiplex PCR. The table records some 490,000 clones, approximately 78% of them present only once. The J gene is TRBJ1-3, the V gene TRBV10-2, with TRBD1 identical over 8 bases. This receptor was identified in a woman between 40 and 50 years old in good health. Some clones in this sample may be carry-over from other donors' samples. The sequencing sample was made of PBMCs. The CDR3 here is CASRGDRSGGNTIYF. CDR3 nucleotide sequence: TGCGCCAGCAGAGGGGACAGGAGTGGCGGAAACACCATATATTTT.